This T cell receptor (beta chain) was captured by sequencing in a study of technical replicates of blood from several donors. Trimming stripped 9 bases from V and 1 base from J, with 12 bases between. Germline CDR1 reads SEHNR; CDR2 reads FQNEAQ (reference sequence). This CDR3 contains 14 residues. Profiled with immunoSEQ multiplex PCR; TCRdb holds only in-frame clones, not every one. The sample lists over 60,000 clones, 93% occurring once. The source material was T cells isolated from PBMCs. This clonotype originated in a human donor in good health. This chain links TRBV7-9 with TRBJ2-2, with a weak D call TRBD2 (6 bases). CDR3 in amino acids: CARSGLLNTGELFF. CDR3 DNA: TGTGCCAGGTCGGGACTTCTGAACACCGGGGAGCTGTTTTTT.